A single sample is the source of the 29 T cell receptor beta chains below, sequenced in a study of beta chain features in type 1 diabetes. Expressed TCRB transcripts were sequenced after all isolated RNA was converted to cDNA. Using immunoSEQ multiplex PCR, the repertoire was profiled, and TCRdb retains in-frame clones only, with some absent. The sample carries a few hundred thousand clones, 13% to 15% recorded once. Sequenced input: central memory CD4+ T cells from blood. These receptors came from a man in his thirties or forties in good health.

The chain uses TRBV27 and TRBJ1-6; possibly TRBD1 for D (6 bases). V was shortened by 3 bases and J by 8 bases, with 14 bases between the two germline ends. CDR1 MNHEY and CDR2 SMNVEV come from the germline V gene (reference sequence). This CDR3 has 15 residues. Here the CDR3 reads CASSFSWGLDSPLHF. The CDR3 region has the DNA TGTGCCAGCAGTTTTTCTTGGGGGCTCGATTCACCCCTCCACTTT.

This clone was picked up a small number of times. The CDR3, as DNA: TGTGCCAGCAGCTGGAGTCCCACCGGGGAGCTGTTTTTT. Its translation is CASSWSPTGELFF. The chain combines TRBV5-4 with TRBJ2-2; no firm D call. The germline CDR1 and CDR2 sequences are SGHNT and YYREEE (reference sequence). The CDR3 length is 13 residues. Trimming removed 3 bases at V and 4 bases at J, with 7 bases between. The full variable domain, its missing parts supplied by reference TRBV5-4 and TRBJ2-2, is ETGVTQSPTHLIKTRGQQVTLRCSSQSGHNTVSWYQQALGQGPQFIFQYYREEENGRGNFPPRFSGLQFPNYSSELNVNALELDDSALYLCASSWSPTGELFFGEGSRLTVL.

This clone was seen only a few times. In DNA form, the CDR3 reads TGTGCCAGCAGAAGTGCGGGAGGTGAGCAGTTCTTC. It encodes CASRSAGGEQFF. The chain has TRBV6-5 and TRBJ2-1; 8 bases agree with TRBD2. Germline V CDR1 and CDR2: MNHEY, SVGAGI. This CDR3 contains 12 residues. V was pared by 6 bases and J by 9 bases, with 4 bases of the junction left unmatched.

This clone was seen a few times. This chain joins TRBV2 and TRBJ2-3; a weak D match, TRBD2 (6 bases). The V end was cut by 4 bases, the J end by 1 base, with 15 bases between. Germline CDR1 and CDR2: SNHLY and FYNNEI. CDR3 size: 16 residues. This CDR3 is CASSGHPGEGTDTQYF. In DNA form, the CDR3 reads TGTGCCAGCAGTGGCCACCCCGGGGAGGGCACAGATACGCAGTATTTT.

The CDR3 sequence is CASSPGQVFYGYTF. The CDR3 DNA sequence: TGTGCCAGCAGCCCGGGACAGGTCTTCTATGGCTACACCTTC. The chain carries TRBV28 and TRBJ1-2, with 8 bases fitting TRBD1. This CDR3 region has 14 residues. Germline V CDR1 and CDR2: MDHEN, SYDVKM. V lost 6 bases and J lost 4; bases outside the gene matches: 7.

This clone occurred a few times. The chain carries TRBV9 and TRBJ2-2, with D perhaps matching TRBD2 (5 bases). The germline V and J ends were trimmed by 2 bases and 3 bases, with 11 bases remaining between them. The CDR3 totals 15 residues. Looked up from germline, CDR1 is SGDLS and CDR2 is YYNGEE. In DNA form, the CDR3 reads TGTGCCAGCAGCGTTAGCCTGGGAGACACCGGGGAGCTGTTTTTT. Residues: CASSVSLGDTGELFF.

This clone appeared a few times. The gene calls are TRBV7-3 and TRBJ2-3; D is unresolved. Germline CDR1 and CDR2: SGHTA and FQGTGA. Trimming took off 5 bases at V and 2 bases at J, with 14 bases between the two ends. The CDR3 spans 15 residues. The CDR3, as DNA: TGTGCCAGCAGCCGGCTGGGTCATACCACAGATACGCAGTATTTT. Its translation: CASSRLGHTTDTQYF.

This clone was observed many times. The V and J genes are TRBV7-2 and TRBJ2-1, with 9 bases identical to TRBD2. The CDR3 sequence is 16 residues long. V lost 7 bases, J lost 2 bases, and 9 bases stayed unmatched. The germline V gene has CDR1 SGHTA and CDR2 FQGNSA. The CDR3 spells CASTEPGGRAYNEQFF. The CDR3 DNA follows: TGTGCCAGCACCGAACCTGGCGGGAGGGCCTACAATGAGCAGTTCTTC. Full variable domain (outside the CDR3, taken from reference TRBV7-2 and TRBJ2-1): GAGVSQSPSNKVTEKGKDVELRCDPISGHTALYWYRQSLGQGLEFLIYFQGNSAPDKSGLPSDRFSAERTGGSVSTLTIQRTQQEDSAVYLCASTEPGGRAYNEQFFGPGTRLTVL.

There are a few counts of this clone. This rearrangement joins TRBV6-6 to TRBJ1-5; 7 nucleotides line up with TRBD1. V shed 6 bases and J 5 bases; nucleotides not matched to a gene: 7. The CDR3 extends over 14 amino acids. Germline CDR1 and CDR2: MNHNY and SVGAGI (reference sequence). The chain's CDR3 is CASRWTGTHQPQHF. The CDR3 coding sequence is TGTGCCAGCAGGTGGACAGGCACGCATCAGCCCCAGCATTTT.

This clone occurred a few times. V and J are TRBV7-2 and TRBJ2-5; a possible D gene is TRBD2 (5 bases). CDR3 length equals 14 residues. Germline V gene sequence: CDR1 SGHTA, CDR2 FQGNSA. V dropped 5 bases and J dropped 7 bases, with 17 bases sitting between them. The CDR3 nucleotides are TGTGCCAGCAGCGAGACTGGGCTTCGGGGGACCCAGTACTTC. Translation gives CASSETGLRGTQYF. The full variable domain, its missing parts supplied by reference TRBV7-2 and TRBJ2-5, is GAGVSQSPSNKVTEKGKDVELRCDPISGHTALYWYRQSLGQGLEFLIYFQGNSAPDKSGLPSDRFSAERTGGSVSTLTIQRTQQEDSAVYLCASSETGLRGTQYFGPGTRLLVL.

This clone was picked up a small number of times. The chain combines TRBV11-3 with TRBJ2-1; D uncertain. This CDR3 is 16 amino acids long. V was pared by 1 base and J by 0 bases, with 10 bases between. From germline, CDR1 is SGHNT and CDR2 YENEEA. CDR3 bases: TGTGCCAGCAGCTTAGCTAGTATCGCCTCCTACAATGAGCAGTTCTTC. Translating gives CASSLASIASYNEQFF.

This clone was detected only a few times. This sequence joins TRBV25-1 and TRBJ1-2, with D possibly matching TRBD1 (6 bases). The V and J ends lost 2 bases and 4 bases respectively, with 11 bases between them. This CDR3 has 14 amino acids. Per germline, CDR1 MGHDK and CDR2 SYGVNS. The CDR3 loop reads CASSEPGVSYGYTF. CDR3 DNA sequence: TGTGCCAGCAGTGAACCAGGGGTGAGCTATGGCTACACCTTC.

This clone was seen many times. The same CDR3 is also encoded by other DNA sequences in this sample. The chain links TRBV7-9 to TRBJ2-1; TRBD2 might be the D (5 bases). The ends were cut back, 3 bases at V and 7 bases at J, with 7 bases in the middle. CDR3 length: 12 residues. Per germline, CDR1 SEHNR and CDR2 FQNEAQ (reference sequence). The CDR3 sequence is CASSFSGNEQFF. The CDR3, as DNA: TGTGCCAGCAGCTTCTCGGGGAATGAGCAGTTCTTC.

On this clone: This specimen includes other DNA sequences encoding the same CDR3. The chain links TRBV30 to TRBJ1-3; D gene ambiguous. Trimming left V 5 bases short and J 1 base short, with 6 bases between. The germline CDR1 and CDR2 sequences are GTSNPN and SVGIG (reference sequence). The CDR3 covers 12 residues. CDR3: CAWHRSGNTIYF. The CDR3 DNA sequence: TGTGCCTGGCATCGTTCTGGAAACACCATATATTTT.

The chain combines TRBV19 with TRBJ2-1; D is possibly TRBD1 (5 bases). The germline V gene has CDR1 LNHDA and CDR2 SQIVND (reference sequence). The V end was cut by 6 bases, the J end by 0 bases, with 12 bases between. The CDR3 spans 15 residues. The CDR3 DNA reads as TGTGCCAGTAGACAACTTGGACACTCCTACAATGAGCAGTTCTTC. Translation: CASRQLGHSYNEQFF.

The chain recombines TRBV6-4 with TRBJ2-7; 11 positions match TRBD2. The V and J ends lost 9 bases and 3 bases, in that order; junction bases with no gene match: 7. The germline V gene has CDR1 MRHNA and CDR2 SNTAGT. This CDR3 is 14 amino acids long. The chain's CDR3 is CARPRLAGHYEQYV. For the CDR3, the DNA is TGTGCCAGACCTCGACTAGCGGGACACTACGAGCAGTACGTC.

The rearrangement joins TRBV13 to TRBJ2-1; D may match TRBD1 or TRBD2 (5 bases each). The CDR3 is 13 residues long. Trimming took 4 bases from V and 9 from J, leaving 13 bases between them. Germline V lookup: CDR1 PRHDT, CDR2 FYEKMQ (reference sequence). This CDR3 is CASSWVGVGEQFF. The CDR3, as DNA: TGTGCCAGCAGCTGGGTGGGGGTCGGTGAGCAGTTCTTC.

This clone was seen more than once but under ten times. The chain joins TRBV2 to TRBJ2-5; D gene ambiguous. The V end lost 3 bases, the J end lost 7 bases, and 9 bases lay between the germline ends. CDR3 length equals 12 residues. Germline CDR1 is SNHLY and CDR2 is FYNNEI. As DNA, the CDR3 is TGTGCCAGCAGTGAGGACCCCTGGACCCAGTACTTC. It is translated as CASSEDPWTQYF.

The V and J genes are TRBV9 and TRBJ2-7; the D gene is possibly TRBD1 (6 bases). V was clipped by 4 bases and J by 5 bases, with 13 bases between them. CDR1 is SGDLS and CDR2 is YYNGEE in the germline V gene. The CDR3 has 13 residues. This CDR3 reads CASSPSRGHEQYF. As DNA, the CDR3 is TGTGCCAGCAGCCCTAGCAGGGGTCACGAGCAGTACTTC.

A few counts support this clone. The chain has TRBV5-6 and TRBJ1-3, with TRBD1 as a possible D gene (5 bases). V was shortened by 1 base and J by 1 base, with 12 bases between the two germline ends. CDR1 is SGHDT, CDR2 YYEEEE, per germline. This CDR3 region has 16 residues. This CDR3 is CASSLIRRQSGNTIYF. CDR3 coding DNA: TGTGCCAGCAGCTTGATTCGCCGACAGTCTGGAAACACCATATATTTT. The variable domain in full, completed from reference TRBV5-6 and TRBJ1-3, reads DAGVTQSPTHLIKTRGQQVTLRCSPKSGHDTVSWYQQALGQGPQFIFQYYEEEERQRGNFPDRFSGHQFPNYSSELNVNALLLGDSALYLCASSLIRRQSGNTIYFGEGSWLTVV.

The V call is TRBV6-1, the J call TRBJ2-1; TRBD2 aligns across 9 bases. This CDR3 comprises 13 residues. V trimming: 10 bases; J trimming: 5 bases; junction bases outside the gene matches: 6. Germline loops: CDR1 MNHNS, CDR2 SASEGT. The CDR3: CATLAGSDNEQFF. The DNA of the CDR3 is TGTGCCACCCTAGCGGGGAGTGACAATGAGCAGTTCTTC.

The chain has TRBV5-1 and TRBJ2-1; tentative D call: TRBD2 (5 bases). CDR3 length: 18 amino acids. Per the germline V gene, CDR1 is SGHRS and CDR2 is YFSETQ. V was trimmed by 4 bases and J by 5 bases, leaving 25 bases between them. In DNA form, the CDR3 reads TGCGCCAGCAGCCGCGTGGGCGGTCTAGCAATGGTTAACAATGAGCAGTTCTTC. It yields the protein CASSRVGGLAMVNNEQFF.

This chain links TRBV5-1 with TRBJ2-3; 7 nucleotides agree with TRBD1. The CDR3 runs to 16 residues. J was trimmed by 3 bases and V by 4 bases; bases with no gene match: 11. Germline CDR1 is SGHRS and CDR2 is YFSETQ. DNA of the CDR3: TGCGCCAGCAGCATCTCACAGGGGCCTAGAACAGATACGCAGTATTTT. Its translation: CASSISQGPRTDTQYF.

The genes are TRBV11-3 and TRBJ2-4; D unresolved. Germline CDR1 SGHNT, CDR2 YENEEA. The CDR3 is made up of 14 amino acids. With 4 bases removed from V and 0 bases from J, the gap between germline ends came to 7 bases. CDR3 in amino acids: CASSSRLAKNIQYF. The CDR3 nucleotides read TGTGCCAGCAGCTCCCGTCTAGCCAAAAACATTCAGTACTTC.

This clone was counted only a few times. The chain couples TRBV6-5 to TRBJ2-1; the D gene is possibly TRBD1 (5 bases). The V end lost 4 bases, the J end lost 4 bases, and 8 bases lay between the germline ends. Germline CDR1 reads MNHEY; CDR2 reads SVGAGI. The CDR3 totals 13 residues. The CDR3 sequence: CASSLSGYNEQFF. For the CDR3, the DNA is TGTGCCAGCAGTTTATCAGGGTACAATGAGCAGTTCTTC.

This clone was observed a handful of times. This sequence joins TRBV7-8 and TRBJ2-5; the D gene is possibly TRBD2 (6 bases). Germline V lookup: CDR1 SGHVS, CDR2 FQNEAQ. This CDR3 comprises 14 residues. Between the trimmed V and J ends, which lost 7 bases and 5 bases, there was a span of 17 bases. The CDR3 nucleotides are TGTGCCAGCATCCGCGACTGGGACTCGGAGACCCAGTACTTC. Amino acid sequence: CASIRDWDSETQYF.

This clone was seen more than once but under ten times. V usage is TRBV4-3 and J usage is TRBJ2-7; 11 bases are a match to TRBD2. CDR1 and CDR2 from the germline V gene are LGHNA and YSLEER. V was pared by 0 bases and J by 4 bases, with 8 bases of the junction left unmatched. This CDR3 spans 17 amino acids. The CDR3 spells CASSQDTGASGRYEQYV. The CDR3 nucleotides read TGCGCCAGCAGCCAAGATACGGGCGCTAGCGGGAGGTACGAGCAGTACGTC.

This clone has just a few counts. The chain uses TRBV5-1 and TRBJ2-2; 7 positions agree with TRBD1. The CDR3 spans 16 residues. Germline values: CDR1 SGHRS, CDR2 YFSETQ. With 1 base clipped from V and 2 bases from J, the junction kept 5 bases outside the gene matches. This CDR3 reads CASSLFGTANTGELFF. CDR3 DNA sequence: TGCGCCAGCAGCTTGTTCGGGACAGCTAACACCGGGGAGCTGTTTTTT. The variable domain in full, with the rest retrieved from reference TRBV5-1 and TRBJ2-2, is KAGVTQTPRYLIKTRGQQVTLSCSPISGHRSVSWYQQTPGQGLQFLFEYFSETQRNKGNFPGRFSGRQFSNSRSEMNVSTLELGDSALYLCASSLFGTANTGELFFGEGSRLTVL.

This clone came up a few times. The chain carries TRBV7-9 and TRBJ1-2, with D uncertain. The CDR3 has 14 residues. Germline V lookup: CDR1 SEHNR, CDR2 FQNEAQ (reference sequence). Trimming pared 1 base from V and 5 bases from J, leaving 11 bases between. The DNA of the CDR3 is TGTGCCAGCAGCTTAGGGGCCGTAGTATATGGCTACACCTTC. Translated: CASSLGAVVYGYTF.